This T cell receptor (beta chain) was recovered during a study of T-cell memory formation after mild COVID-19. Germline lookup yields CDR1 MNHEY and CDR2 SVGAGI. V lost 2 bases and J lost 8, with 10 bases in between. The CDR3 runs to 14 residues. The table lists this clonotype with a few counts. One entry per CDR3 protein, called by TCRdb with MiXCR from the 5' RACE reads. The sample has 380,000 or so distinct CDR3 sequences; roughly an eighth are singletons. The J gene is TRBJ1-6, the V gene TRBV6-5, with no clear D. Sequenced: PBMCs or a T cell subset sorted from them (not recorded which). This receptor was obtained from a man aged 18 to 30 who had mild COVID-19 (a few samples of this study predate the infection). Cell type and time point are not known. The CDR3 region has the DNA TGTGCCAGCAGTTACGTCGGGCCAGATTCACCCCTCCACTTT. Residues: CASSYVGPDSPLHF.